This T cell receptor beta chain was sequenced for a study of blood T cell repertoires in COVID-19. Study-wide background: PBMCs, B-cell-depleted T cells, or T cells provided the cDNA or gDNA that made up the material.

The germline V gene encodes CDR1 SQVTM and CDR2 ANQGSEA. Trimming took 5 bases from V and 3 from J; bases not matched to a gene: 5. CDR3 length: 13 amino acids. Clones were sequenced by immunoSEQ multiplex PCR, and TCRdb holds only the in-frame ones, with some missing. The data contain around 250,000 clones, approximately 90% of them singletons. All enrollees were roughly 18 to 89 years old and from 20 to 25 US areas. The clonotype originates from a human donor in a cohort exposed to, infected with or recovered from COVID-19 (not recorded which). The donor label of this sample is uncertain. What was sequenced was PBMCs or T cells enriched from blood (not recorded which). The chain links TRBV29-1 to TRBJ2-7; 9 nucleotides agree with TRBD1. CDR3 amino acids: CSVPGTGNYEQYF. The CDR3, as DNA: TGCAGCGTTCCCGGGACAGGGAACTACGAGCAGTACTTC.